Listed below are T cell receptor beta chains from one sample, sequenced in a study of tumor and adjacent non-tumor tissue in lung cancer. TCRdb redid the calling of the multiplex PCR reads with MiXCR, one entry per CDR3 protein. The repertoire consists of 60,000 to 95,000 distinct CDR3 sequences, with under 85% occurring once and the leading ten covering around 12%. What was sequenced was lung tumor tissue. These receptors all stem from a woman aged 45 to 65 with non-small cell lung cancer. Both conserved end residues are part of each CDR3. A D gene is named only where the DNA matches it firmly. Clone size is shown for a subset of rows, as once, few, many or a class of expanded clone.

clone_size	cdr3_length	j_call	v_call	d_call	cdr3_nt	cdr3_aa
many	15	TRBJ2-2	TRBV6-1	TRBD1	TGTGCCAGCAGTGACCAGGGGGCGAACACCGGGGAGCTGTTTTTT	CASSDQGANTGELFF
many	14	TRBJ2-1	TRBV20-1	TRBD2	TGCAGTGCTTCAACTAGCGGGAGGAGCAATGAGCAGTTCTTC	CSASTSGRSNEQFF
-	11	TRBJ2-4	TRBV6-5	-	TGTGCCAGCACCGATACAGGAGTTCAGTACTTC	CASTDTGVQYF
-	16	TRBJ2-7	TRBV6-5	-	TGTGCCAGCGGTTCCTGGACTACTGGAAGATTATACGAGCAGTACTTC	CASGSWTTGRLYEQYF
-	14	TRBJ2-7	TRBV4-1	TRBD1	TGCGCCAGCAGCCATGACACAGGGGTCTGGGAGCAGTACTTT	CASSHDTGVWEQYF
-	13	TRBJ1-2	TRBV28	-	TGTGCCAGCAAGAGTAGTACGAACTATGGCTACACCTTC	CASKSSTNYGYTF
-	13	TRBJ2-7	TRBV12-3/TRBV12-4	-	TGTGCCTACTGTTTTGGGAGGACCTACGAACAGTACTTC	CAYCFGRTYEQYF
many	13	TRBJ1-5	TRBV2	-	TGTGCCAGCAGAACTCCTGGGGGGAGGCCCCAGCATTTT	CASRTPGGRPQHF
-	14	TRBJ2-3	TRBV6-1	-	TGTGCCAGCAGTGAGGGCGGGGCGACAGATACGCAGTGTTTT	CASSEGGATDTQCF
-	19	TRBJ2-5	TRBV21-1	-	TGTGCCAACAGCCCACACACAGGGGGCGGACGGACCTGGATAGAGACCCAGTACTTC	CANSPHTGGGRTWIETQYF
-	15	TRBJ2-1	TRBV4-1	-	TGTGCCAGCAGCCCCGACCGGGGGCGCACCAATGAGCAGTTCTTC	CASSPDRGRTNEQFF
-	13	TRBJ2-4	TRBV24-1	-	TGTGCAACCGGGACCGGGAACGAAAACATTCAGTACTTC	CATGTGNENIQYF
-	13	TRBJ1-3	TRBV29-1	-	TGTAGCGTCGGACTGGAGGAAAGAAACACCATATATTTT	CSVGLEERNTIYF
-	17	TRBJ2-3	TRBV12-3/TRBV12-4	TRBD2	TGTGCCAGTAGTTTTCCAAGGGGGGTTAGCGGGAGAGATACGCAGTATTTT	CASSFPRGVSGRDTQYF